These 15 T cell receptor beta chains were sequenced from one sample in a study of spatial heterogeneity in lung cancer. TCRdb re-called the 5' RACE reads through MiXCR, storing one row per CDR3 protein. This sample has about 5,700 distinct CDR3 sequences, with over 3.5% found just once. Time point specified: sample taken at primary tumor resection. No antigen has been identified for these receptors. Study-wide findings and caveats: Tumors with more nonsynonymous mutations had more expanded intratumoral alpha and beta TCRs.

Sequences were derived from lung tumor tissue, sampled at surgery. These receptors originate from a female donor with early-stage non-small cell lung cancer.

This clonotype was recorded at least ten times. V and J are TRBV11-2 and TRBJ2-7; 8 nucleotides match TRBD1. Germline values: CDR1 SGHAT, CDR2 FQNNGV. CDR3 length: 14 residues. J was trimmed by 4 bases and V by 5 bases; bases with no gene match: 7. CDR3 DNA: TGTGCCAGCAGCATGGACAGGGTTTTTTACGAGCAGTACTTC. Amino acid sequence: CASSMDRVFYEQYF.

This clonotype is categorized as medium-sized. CDR3 sequence: CASSPGQGSNQPQHF. The DNA for the CDR3 is TGTGCCAGCAGCCCTGGACAGGGATCGAATCAGCCCCAGCATTTT. This chain links TRBV7-6 with TRBJ1-5; 8 bases map to TRBD1. This CDR3 spans 15 amino acids. The germline CDR1 and CDR2 sequences are SGHVS and FNYEAQ. V lost 5 bases and J lost 4; bases outside the gene matches: 7.

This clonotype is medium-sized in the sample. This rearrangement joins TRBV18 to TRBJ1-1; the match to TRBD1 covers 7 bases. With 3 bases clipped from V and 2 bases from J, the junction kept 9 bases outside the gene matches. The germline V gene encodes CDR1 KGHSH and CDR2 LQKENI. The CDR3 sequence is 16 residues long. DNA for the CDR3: TGTGCCAGCTCACCGCTTCGACAGGGTAGCAACACTGAAGCTTTCTTT. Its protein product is CASSPLRQGSNTEAFF.

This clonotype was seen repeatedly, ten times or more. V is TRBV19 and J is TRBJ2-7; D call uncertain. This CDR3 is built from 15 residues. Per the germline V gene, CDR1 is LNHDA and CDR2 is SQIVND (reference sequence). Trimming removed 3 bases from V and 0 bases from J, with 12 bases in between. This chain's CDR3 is CASSIRATVSYEQYF. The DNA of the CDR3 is TGTGCCAGTAGTATTCGGGCGACGGTCTCCTACGAGCAGTACTTC.

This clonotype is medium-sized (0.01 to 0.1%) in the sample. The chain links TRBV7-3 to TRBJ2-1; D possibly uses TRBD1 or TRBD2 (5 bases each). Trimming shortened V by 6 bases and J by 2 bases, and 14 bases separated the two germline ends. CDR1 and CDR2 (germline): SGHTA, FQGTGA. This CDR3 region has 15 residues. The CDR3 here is CASSRDQYTYNEQFF. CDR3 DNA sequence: TGTGCCAGCAGTCGGGACCAATATACCTACAATGAGCAGTTCTTC.

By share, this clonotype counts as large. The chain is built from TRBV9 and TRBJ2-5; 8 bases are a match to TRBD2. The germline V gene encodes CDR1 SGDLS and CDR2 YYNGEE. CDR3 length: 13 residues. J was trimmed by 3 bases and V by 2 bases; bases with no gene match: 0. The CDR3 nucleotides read TGTGCCAGCAGCGTCGGGGGGGAAGAGACCCAGTACTTC. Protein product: CASSVGGEETQYF.

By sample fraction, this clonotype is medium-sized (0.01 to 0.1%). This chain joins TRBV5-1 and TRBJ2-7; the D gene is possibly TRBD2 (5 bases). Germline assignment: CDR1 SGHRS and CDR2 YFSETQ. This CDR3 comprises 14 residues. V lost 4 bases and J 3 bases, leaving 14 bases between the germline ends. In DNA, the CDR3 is TGCGCCAGCAGCCCTTCACTCGGGAACTACGAGCAGTACTTC. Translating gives CASSPSLGNYEQYF.

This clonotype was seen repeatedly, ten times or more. The CDR3 coding sequence is TGTGCCAGCCCTACCCCGAACACCGGGGAGCTGTTTTTT. It translates to CASPTPNTGELFF. The gene calls are TRBV12-3 or TRBV12-4 and TRBJ2-2; unclear D gene. This CDR3 spans 13 amino acids. With 8 bases removed from V and 0 bases from J, the gap between germline ends came to 7 bases.

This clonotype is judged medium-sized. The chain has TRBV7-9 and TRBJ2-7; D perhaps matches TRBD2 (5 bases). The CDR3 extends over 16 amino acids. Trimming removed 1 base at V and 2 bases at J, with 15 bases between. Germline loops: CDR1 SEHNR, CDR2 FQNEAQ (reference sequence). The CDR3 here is CASSLDPGLMTYEQYF. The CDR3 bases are TGTGCCAGCAGCTTAGATCCAGGACTGATGACCTACGAGCAGTACTTC.

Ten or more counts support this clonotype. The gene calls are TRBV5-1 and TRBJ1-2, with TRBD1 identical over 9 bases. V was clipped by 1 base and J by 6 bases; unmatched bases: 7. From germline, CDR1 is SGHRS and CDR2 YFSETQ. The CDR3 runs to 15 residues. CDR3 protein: CASSLLSTGGNGYTF. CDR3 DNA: TGCGCCAGCAGCTTGTTGTCGACAGGGGGTAATGGCTACACCTTC.

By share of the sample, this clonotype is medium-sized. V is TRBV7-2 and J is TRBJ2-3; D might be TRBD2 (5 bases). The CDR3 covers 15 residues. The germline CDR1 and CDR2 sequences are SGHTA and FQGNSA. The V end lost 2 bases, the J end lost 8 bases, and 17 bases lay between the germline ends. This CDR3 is CASSLFSLVEGTQYF. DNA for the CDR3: TGTGCCAGCAGCTTATTTAGTCTTGTCGAGGGTACGCAGTATTTT.

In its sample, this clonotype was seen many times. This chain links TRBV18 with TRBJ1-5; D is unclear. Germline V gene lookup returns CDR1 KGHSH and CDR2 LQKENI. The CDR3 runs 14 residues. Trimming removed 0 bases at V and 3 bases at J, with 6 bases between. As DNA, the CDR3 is TGTGCCAGCTCACCACCGGACCCCAATCAGCCCCAGCATTTT. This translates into CASSPPDPNQPQHF.

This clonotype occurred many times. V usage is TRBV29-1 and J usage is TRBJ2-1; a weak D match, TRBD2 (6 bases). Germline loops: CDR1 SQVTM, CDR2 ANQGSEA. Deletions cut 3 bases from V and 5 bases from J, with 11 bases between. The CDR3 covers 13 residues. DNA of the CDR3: TGCAGCGTTGAGGGTAGCGGTAACAATGAGCAGTTCTTC. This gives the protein CSVEGSGNNEQFF.

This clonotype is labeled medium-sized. The CDR3: CASSLGSMNTEAFF. For the CDR3, the DNA is TGTGCCAGCAGCTTGGGCAGCATGAACACTGAAGCTTTCTTT. This chain connects TRBV5-5 to TRBJ1-1, with D unclear. This CDR3 spans 14 amino acids. Germline CDR1 and CDR2: SGHKS and YYEKEE (reference sequence). Trimming pared 0 bases from V and 0 bases from J, leaving 6 bases between.

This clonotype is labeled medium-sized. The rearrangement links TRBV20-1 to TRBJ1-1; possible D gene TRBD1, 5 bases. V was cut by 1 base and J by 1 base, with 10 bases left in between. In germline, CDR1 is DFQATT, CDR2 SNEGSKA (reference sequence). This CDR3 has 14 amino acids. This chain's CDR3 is CSARGGGRNTEAFF. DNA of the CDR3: TGCAGTGCTAGAGGCGGGGGGAGGAACACTGAAGCTTTCTTT.